This record covers a single T cell receptor beta chain. These data belong to a study of T-cell reconstitution after alpha-beta-depleted transplantation in children. The CDR3 loop spans 13 amino acids. Trimming took 7 bases from V and 3 from J, leaving 10 bases between them. The TCRbeta library incorporated unique molecular identifiers. Each CDR3 protein gets one entry after TCRdb re-called the PCR reads with MiXCR. The repertoire holds fewer than 700,000 distinct CDR3 sequences, with about 21% as singletons. The specimen was PBMCs, mostly from graft donor cells, collected 360 days after TCRalphabeta/CD19-depleted stem cell transplant. The chain links TRBV12-3 or TRBV12-4 to TRBJ1-5, with no clear D. This TCR was sampled from a boy in the first two years of life who had a stem cell transplant for acute myeloid leukemia, so the T cells may come from the graft donor. The CDR3 nucleotides are TGTGCCAGCACGAGACGGAACAATCAGCCCCAGCATTTT. Protein product: CASTRRNNQPQHF.